The clone carrying this T cell receptor (beta chain) has a handful of counts. Its antigen is still unknown. The isolated RNA, all of it, was reverse transcribed, so expressed TCRB transcripts were what got sequenced. The data were produced by immunoSEQ multiplex PCR, yet TCRdb's version contains in-frame clones alone and is incomplete. In the table there are nearly 700,000 clones, about an eighth of which are singletons. The data stem from a study of beta chain features in type 1 diabetes. Notes on the study in general: Shorter TCRB CDR3s, moderately but significantly so, marked every one of the four CD4+ subsets in Type 1 diabetes patients. Type 1 diabetes patients showed fewer insertions and more deletions at VDJ junctions.

Trimming took 0 bases from V and 5 from J; bases not matched to a gene: 6. Per germline, CDR1 MGHRA and CDR2 YSYEKL. CDR3 size: 16 residues. Input material: naive CD4+ T cells from blood. The chain employs TRBV4-1 and TRBJ2-5; the match to TRBD2 covers 10 bases. The receptor's source is a man younger than 30 with type 1 diabetes. CDR3 in DNA: TGCGCCAGCAGCCAAGACGGGACTAGCGAATTGGAGACCCAGTACTTC. It codes for CASSQDGTSELETQYF.